The 25 T cell receptor beta chains below were found in one sample sequenced in a study of identical twins. From the 5' RACE reads, TCRdb called clonotypes with MiXCR, one entry per CDR3 protein. This table holds 300,000 to 400,000 distinct CDR3 sequences, 9% to 15% found once. These data also formed part of another study, on yellow fever vaccine responses in identical twins.

Sequenced input: CD8+ T cells sorted from blood. These receptors were collected from a young woman in good health.

There are a few counts of this clonotype. The chain has TRBV24-1 and TRBJ2-2; D may match TRBD1 or TRBD2 (5 bases each). Germline lookup yields CDR1 KGHDR and CDR2 SFDVKD. CDR3 length: 15 residues. V was shortened by 9 bases and J by 4 bases, with 17 bases between the two germline ends. The CDR3 bases are TGTGCCACCGGGACCATCCTCCAGGGCACCGGGGAGCTGTTTTTT. It translates to CATGTILQGTGELFF.

This clonotype was counted between two and nine times. DNA for the CDR3: TGCAGTGCTAGACCGATGGACAGATACATGAACACTGAAGCTTTCTTT. It encodes CSARPMDRYMNTEAFF. The chain uses TRBV20-1 and TRBJ1-1, with D perhaps TRBD1 (6 bases). CDR3 size: 16 residues. Trimming removed 2 bases from V and 0 bases from J, with 16 bases in between. Germline V gives CDR1 DFQATT, CDR2 SNEGSKA (reference sequence).

This clonotype was found a few times. The V call is TRBV18, the J call TRBJ1-4, with D unclear. In germline, CDR1 is KGHSH, CDR2 LQKENI. The CDR3 is 11 amino acids. Trimming cost V 5 bases and J 8 bases, with 6 bases left between them. Here the CDR3 DNA reads TGTGCCAGCTCATCCTCGGAAAAACTGTTTTTT. This gives the protein CASSSSEKLFF.

The table lists this clonotype with many counts. The chain carries TRBV10-3 and TRBJ1-5; possible D gene TRBD1, 5 bases. Germline V gives CDR1 ENHRY, CDR2 SYGVKD. The CDR3 extends over 14 amino acids. Trimming pared 3 bases from V and 7 bases from J, leaving 13 bases between. CDR3 sequence: CAISDPGGRQPQHF. The CDR3 DNA reads TGTGCCATCAGTGACCCGGGGGGTAGACAGCCCCAGCATTTT.

The J gene is TRBJ2-2, the V gene TRBV4-1; 10 bases match TRBD1. The V gene's germline CDR1 is MGHRA and CDR2 YSYEKL. The CDR3 covers 17 residues. J gave up 7 bases and V 0 bases, and 8 bases lay outside the gene matches. CDR3 nucleotide sequence: TGCGCCAGCAGCCAAGAGTTCCGGACAGGGGGGGACGGGGAGCTGTTTTTT. Its protein is CASSQEFRTGGDGELFF.

Only a few counts were recorded for this clonotype. This chain connects TRBV10-3 to TRBJ2-7; tentative D call: TRBD1 (5 bases). The length of the CDR3 is 12 residues. Trimming left V 11 bases short and J 3 bases short, with 14 bases between. From germline, CDR1 is ENHRY and CDR2 SYGVKD. CDR3 nucleotides: TGTGCCCCGATGTCAGGGATCTACGAGCAGTACGTC. This sequence encodes CAPMSGIYEQYV.

This chain uses TRBV28 with TRBJ2-7; no firm D call. The CDR3 runs to 15 residues. Germline V gives CDR1 MDHEN, CDR2 SYDVKM. V was clipped by 3 bases and J by 6 bases, with 18 bases between them. In DNA, the CDR3 is TGTGCCAGCAGTTTCCCAGCGAACCCACCTCGCGAGCAGTACTTC. Translated, it gives CASSFPANPPREQYF.

The chain employs TRBV14 and TRBJ2-2; D is undetermined. Trimming left V 0 bases short and J 5 bases short, with 10 bases between. CDR3 size: 15 residues. Germline lookup yields CDR1 SGHDN and CDR2 FVKESK. The CDR3 DNA sequence: TGTGCCAGCAGCCAAGAGGGATCTTGGACCGGGGAGCTGTTTTTT. Translated: CASSQEGSWTGELFF.

This clonotype was counted ten times or more. The chain recombines TRBV29-1 with TRBJ2-5, with D perhaps TRBD2 (5 bases). Germline V CDR1 and CDR2: SQVTM, ANQGSEA. The ends were cut back, 6 bases at V and 5 bases at J, with 31 bases in the middle. CDR3 length equals 18 residues. DNA of the CDR3: TGCAGCGTCTTACTCCCCGAGGGCGGAAGAGAGGGTGGGGAGACCCAGTACTTC. Its protein product is CSVLLPEGGREGGETQYF.

The rearrangement uses TRBV19 and TRBJ2-1; 9 nucleotides align to TRBD2. Trimming at V came to 5 bases and at J to 7 bases, leaving 12 bases not matched to a gene. The CDR3 totals 16 residues. CDR1 is LNHDA and CDR2 is SQIVND in the germline V gene (reference sequence). The CDR3 spells CASSVWTSVLDNEQFF. CDR3 DNA sequence: TGTGCCAGTAGTGTCTGGACTAGCGTATTAGATAATGAGCAGTTCTTC.

This clonotype was counted a few times. V and J are TRBV2 and TRBJ2-2; 7 bases align to TRBD2. CDR1 and CDR2 (germline): SNHLY, FYNNEI. The J segment lost 5 bases and the V segment lost 7 bases, leaving 10 bases of the junction unmatched. The CDR3 runs to 15 residues. CDR3 DNA sequence: TGTGCCAGCAAACGACCTAGCGGAGAGACCGGGGAGCTGTTTTTT. This codes for CASKRPSGETGELFF.

The table lists this clonotype with a count of one. The CDR3 region is CASNPWDRGENEQFF. CDR3 nucleotide sequence: TGTGCCAGCAACCCTTGGGACAGGGGGGAAAATGAGCAGTTCTTC. The chain is built from TRBV19 and TRBJ2-1; 11 bases match TRBD1. The CDR3 spans 15 residues. V trimming: 9 bases; J trimming: 7 bases; junction bases outside the gene matches: 11. The germline V gene encodes CDR1 LNHDA and CDR2 SQIVND (reference sequence). Combining the CDR3 with reference TRBV19 and TRBJ2-1 gives the whole variable domain DGGITQSPKYLFRKEGQNVTLSCEQNLNHDAMYWYRQDPGQGLRLIYYSQIVNDFQKGDIAEGYSVSREKKESFPLTVTSAQKNPTAFYLCASNPWDRGENEQFFGPGTRLTVL.

This clonotype showed up just a few times. The V gene is TRBV28, the J gene TRBJ2-2; D is tentatively TRBD1 or TRBD2 (5 bases each). V was pared by 3 bases and J by 0 bases, with 11 bases between. The germline V gene has CDR1 MDHEN and CDR2 SYDVKM. This CDR3 comprises 16 residues. This chain's CDR3 is CASSFLGTSNTGELFF. The CDR3 DNA reads as TGTGCCAGCAGTTTTCTTGGGACGTCGAACACCGGGGAGCTGTTTTTT.

This clonotype was picked up many times. The chain carries TRBV2 and TRBJ2-3; 9 nucleotides agree with TRBD2. Germline V lookup: CDR1 SNHLY, CDR2 FYNNEI. This CDR3 is built from 16 residues. V lost 7 bases and J lost 4; bases outside the gene matches: 12. The CDR3 nucleotides read TGTGCCAGCATCCAACGGACTAGCGTAGGTGCAGATACGCAGTATTTT. This encodes CASIQRTSVGADTQYF.

This clonotype came up a few times. The rearrangement uses TRBV12-3 or TRBV12-4 and TRBJ1-2; TRBD1 is a possible D gene (6 bases). The CDR3 is 11 amino acids. The germline V and J ends were trimmed by 10 bases and 6 bases, with 12 bases remaining between them. CDR3 residues: CATFYRDGYTF. As DNA, the CDR3 is TGTGCCACCTTTTACAGGGATGGCTACACCTTC.

The rearrangement uses TRBV6-5 and TRBJ1-5, with D perhaps TRBD1 (6 bases). Trimming took off 1 base at V and 7 bases at J, with 14 bases between the two ends. Germline V CDR1 and CDR2: MNHEY, SVGAGI. The CDR3 extends over 15 amino acids. CDR3 in DNA: TGTGCCAGCAGTTACTTCGTCGAGGGGGAGCAGCCCCAGCATTTT. This sequence encodes CASSYFVEGEQPQHF.

This clonotype has just a few counts. The rearrangement uses TRBV12-3 or TRBV12-4 and TRBJ2-5; no definite D call. CDR3 length: 13 residues. With 3 bases removed from V and 5 bases from J, the gap between germline ends came to 10 bases. Written as DNA, the CDR3 is TGTGCCAGCAGTTTGACGGTAGAGGAGACCCAGTACTTC. Translating gives CASSLTVEETQYF.

This clonotype was counted at least ten times. The chain employs TRBV20-1 and TRBJ2-7; D remains ambiguous. The germline V and J ends were trimmed by 3 bases and 4 bases, with 10 bases remaining between them. Germline lookup yields CDR1 DFQATT and CDR2 SNEGSKA (reference sequence). The CDR3 consists of 12 residues. In nucleotides, the CDR3 is TGCAGTGCTAGTAATGTGGAATACGAGCAGTACGTC. Amino acid sequence: CSASNVEYEQYV.

This clonotype was seen a few times. V gene TRBV2 combines with J gene TRBJ2-3; D remains unclear. Germline V gene sequence: CDR1 SNHLY, CDR2 FYNNEI. V shed 1 base and J shed 2 bases, with 4 bases lying between them. CDR3 length equals 13 residues. The CDR3 region has the DNA TGTGCCAGCAGTGAAGGGCCCACAGATACGCAGTATTTT. Translated, it gives CASSEGPTDTQYF.

The gene calls are TRBV4-1 and TRBJ2-3, with 7 positions matching TRBD2. The CDR3 totals 17 residues. Losses at the gene ends were 4 bases for V and 3 bases for J; bases not matched to a gene: 13. Germline CDR1 is MGHRA and CDR2 is YSYEKL. The CDR3 DNA is TGCGCCAGCAGCCCGTTAGGGGTGACTAGCTCTACAGATACGCAGTATTTT. The encoded protein is CASSPLGVTSSTDTQYF.

The chain combines TRBV7-6 with TRBJ2-1, with a weak D call TRBD1 (5 bases). Between the trimmed V and J ends, which lost 4 bases and 6 bases, there was a span of 16 bases. The CDR3 length is 15 residues. Germline lookup yields CDR1 SGHVS and CDR2 FNYEAQ. The CDR3 coding sequence is TGTGCCAGCAGCTCCCTAGGGGCCCCCTCCAATGAGCAGTTCTTC. Amino acids: CASSSLGAPSNEQFF.

The chain joins TRBV7-2 to TRBJ1-2; TRBD1 agrees at 11 bases. After removal of 2 bases from V and 3 bases from J, the junction contained 8 bases not matched to a gene. Germline V gives CDR1 SGHTA, CDR2 FQGNSA. CDR3 length equals 17 residues. The CDR3 loop reads CASSLWDRGLVDYGYTF. CDR3 coding DNA: TGTGCCAGCAGCTTATGGGACAGGGGGTTAGTGGACTATGGCTACACCTTC.

This clonotype was found a few times. The chain uses TRBV28 and TRBJ1-4, with 7 bases fitting TRBD1. The CDR3 runs to 16 residues. J was trimmed by 0 bases and V by 7 bases; bases with no gene match: 8. Germline values: CDR1 MDHEN, CDR2 SYDVKM. DNA for the CDR3: TGTGCCAGCACCAGCCGAGGGACAGCAACTAATGAAAAACTGTTTTTT. Amino acid sequence: CASTSRGTATNEKLFF. Full variable domain (remainder filled in from reference TRBV28 and TRBJ1-4): DVKVTQSSRYLVKRTGEKVFLECVQDMDHENMFWYRQDPGLGLRLIYFSYDVKMKEKGDIPEGYSVSREKKERFSLILESASTNQTSMYLCASTSRGTATNEKLFFGSGTQLSVL.

V is TRBV7-2 and J is TRBJ2-7; 9 bases map to TRBD1. V was clipped by 3 bases and J by 3 bases; unmatched bases: 27. This CDR3 spans 22 amino acids. CDR1 is SGHTA, CDR2 FQGNSA, per germline. CDR3: CASSFRALNLDRGKVAGYEQYF. As DNA, the CDR3 is TGTGCCAGCAGCTTTCGTGCCCTCAATTTAGACAGGGGGAAAGTTGCAGGCTACGAGCAGTACTTC.

At least ten counts were recorded for this clonotype. The rearrangement links TRBV12-3 or TRBV12-4 to TRBJ1-2; D is unclear. The CDR3 has 13 amino acids. V lost 5 bases and J lost 5, with 12 bases in between. CDR3 loop: CASSPTRFYGYTF. The CDR3 nucleotides read TGTGCCAGCAGTCCCACCCGGTTTTATGGCTACACCTTC.